This record covers a single T cell receptor (beta chain). The source of the sample is a study of blood T cell repertoires in COVID-19. Across the whole study: The United States, Italy and Spain were the sources of the acute and convalescent COVID-19 samples.

Measured with immunoSEQ multiplex PCR; TCRdb has only the in-frame clones, and not every one. The sample gives 200,000 to 250,000 clones, 80% to 90% of which show up once; 2% to 3% is in the top ten. Germline-derived CDR1 and CDR2 are MNHEY and SVGAGI. V was trimmed by 0 bases and J by 5 bases, leaving 14 bases between them. CDR3 length equals 15 residues. J is TRBJ2-7 and V is TRBV6-5; D unresolved. The specimen was peripheral blood. The TCR sequence derives from a man aged 25-45 years with COVID-19, enrolled during active disease. CDR3 nucleotides: TGTGCCAGCAGTTACTCGAATTTGCTGGCGGACGAGCAGTACTTC. Protein product: CASSYSNLLADEQYF.